A selection of T cell receptor beta chains follows, all from one sample in a study of sequential checkpoint blockade in melanoma. The repertoire was sequenced with immunoSEQ multiplex PCR; TCRdb's copy has only in-frame clones and lacks some. Of about 12,000 clones in the sample, approximately 27% were seen once. Source: tumor tissue (inferred from file names), taken from a patient given nivolumab and ipilimumab in sequence. The receptors were sampled from a human donor with melanoma. Each CDR3 is given with its conserved first and last residue. Fields, in order: clone size, D gene, V gene, J gene, CDR3 protein, CDR3 DNA. The D gene is left open where the match is weak. Clone size, where shown, is once, few, many, or a class for clones that have expanded.

>.|.|TRBV29-1|TRBJ2-1
CSVDVRQYNEQFF
TGCAGCGTTGACGTTAGGCAGTACAATGAGCAGTTCTTC
>.|.|TRBV28|TRBJ2-5
CASSFSYTYDGVQETQYF
TGTGCCAGCAGTTTTTCTTACACTTATGACGGAGTACAAGAGACCCAGTACTTC
>.|TRBD2|TRBV28|TRBJ2-1
CASSLAGGDNEQFF
TGTGCCAGCAGTTTAGCGGGGGGGGACAATGAGCAGTTCTTC
>few|.|TRBV9|TRBJ2-2
CASSRELTRNTGELFF
TGTGCCAGCAGCAGGGAACTGACCAGAAACACCGGGGAGCTGTTTTTT
>.|.|TRBV18|TRBJ1-5
CASSPRSYSNQPQHF
TGTGCCAGCTCTCCCCGATCCTATAGCAATCAGCCCCAGCATTTT
>.|.|TRBV19|TRBJ2-1
CASSTGRTGYNEQFF
TGTGCCAGTAGTACCGGGCGGACGGGCTACAATGAGCAGTTCTTC
>few|.|TRBV6-8|TRBJ1-2
CAISGGYHYGYTF
TGTGCCATCAGTGGTGGATACCACTATGGCTACACCTTC
>.|.|TRBV29-1|TRBJ2-1
CSVYEGLSYNEQFF
TGCAGCGTTTACGAGGGACTTTCTTACAATGAGCAGTTCTTC
>few|.|TRBV2|TRBJ1-1
CASSEARGSNTEAFF
TGTGCCAGCAGTGAAGCGCGAGGGTCCAACACTGAAGCTTTCTTT
>.|TRBD1|TRBV28|TRBJ2-3
CASSPYSYGTGGRTDTQYF
TGTGCCAGCAGTCCCTACTCATATGGGACAGGGGGACGGACAGATACGCAGTATTTT